Shown below are 9 T cell receptor beta chains from a single sample sequenced in a study of shared clonotypes between healthy human individuals. Profiled with immunoSEQ multiplex PCR; TCRdb holds only in-frame clones, not every one. The sample carries around 2.3 million clones, almost 96% recorded once. Sequencing was performed on naive CD4+ T cells sorted from blood. Indicated subset: CD45RA+ positively selected. The receptors were sampled from a man aged 18 to 29 in good health.

This rearrangement joins TRBV27 to TRBJ2-5; 11 bases map to TRBD2. Germline CDR1 and CDR2: MNHEY and SMNVEV (reference sequence). The V gene end was trimmed by 6 bases and the J gene end by 5 bases; junction bases not matched to a gene: 11. This CDR3 spans 16 amino acids. The CDR3 nucleotides read TGTGCCAGCAGCCTCCGGCGGATAGCGGGAGGGGAGACCCAGTACTTC. Protein: CASSLRRIAGGETQYF.

This clone came up once. The chain recombines TRBV6-6 with TRBJ1-4, with D possibly matching TRBD1 (5 bases). Germline V gene lookup returns CDR1 MNHNY and CDR2 SVGAGI (reference sequence). CDR3 length: 12 amino acids. V dropped 6 bases and J dropped 7 bases, with 9 bases sitting between them. The CDR3 region is CASRARVEKLFF. In DNA, the CDR3 is TGTGCCAGCAGGGCCAGGGTTGAAAAACTGTTTTTT.

V and J are TRBV5-1 and TRBJ2-2; D remains ambiguous. The CDR3 consists of 16 residues. Germline CDR1 is SGHRS and CDR2 is YFSETQ. With 2 bases removed from V and 1 base from J, the gap between germline ends came to 12 bases. The DNA of the CDR3 is TGCGCCAGCAGCTTTACCCGTTCCGAGAACACCGGGGAGCTGTTTTTT. Its translation: CASSFTRSENTGELFF.

V usage is TRBV19 and J usage is TRBJ1-5, with TRBD1 matching over 8 bases. Germline V lookup: CDR1 LNHDA, CDR2 SQIVND (reference sequence). V gave up 8 bases and J gave up 3 bases; unmatched junction bases: 6. The CDR3 loop spans 14 amino acids. The CDR3 nucleotides read TGTGCCAGTCGGCAGGGGGCGGCCAATCAGCCCCAGCATTTT. Amino acid sequence: CASRQGAANQPQHF.

V usage is TRBV9 and J usage is TRBJ2-5; TRBD1 agrees at 8 bases. Germline trimming cut 0 bases from V and 2 bases from J; bases unmatched to any gene: 12. CDR1 and CDR2 (germline): SGDLS, YYNGEE. There are 18 residues in the CDR3. CDR3 loop: CASSVGRAGGILQETQYF. The CDR3 coding sequence is TGTGCCAGCAGCGTAGGACGGGCAGGGGGCATTTTGCAAGAGACCCAGTACTTC.

This clone was picked up one time. The rearrangement links TRBV10-2 to TRBJ2-7, with a tentative D call TRBD1 (6 bases). Looked up from germline, CDR1 is WSHSY and CDR2 is SAAADI. The CDR3 has 10 residues. V was pared by 10 bases and J by 7 bases, with 11 bases between. The CDR3 DNA reads TGCGCCACGGGGCAGGGGGAGCAGTACTTC. The encoded protein is CATGQGEQYF.

V is TRBV27 and J is TRBJ2-2; D gene ambiguous. CDR1 is MNHEY and CDR2 is SMNVEV in the germline V gene (reference sequence). Deletions cut 3 bases from V and 7 bases from J, with 15 bases between. CDR3 size: 15 residues. CDR3 residues: CASSFPGKSIGELFF. For the CDR3, the DNA is TGTGCCAGCAGTTTTCCGGGTAAATCAATCGGGGAGCTGTTTTTT.

The chain has TRBV5-1 and TRBJ2-2; TRBD1 is a possible D gene (6 bases). Deletions cut 4 bases from V and 6 bases from J, with 16 bases between. The V gene's germline CDR1 is SGHRS and CDR2 YFSETQ. The CDR3 contains 15 residues. CDR3: CASSPVQGSAGELFF. CDR3 coding DNA: TGCGCCAGCAGCCCGGTACAGGGTTCGGCCGGGGAGCTGTTTTTT. The whole variable domain, filled in from reference TRBV5-1 and TRBJ2-2, reads KAGVTQTPRYLIKTRGQQVTLSCSPISGHRSVSWYQQTPGQGLQFLFEYFSETQRNKGNFPGRFSGRQFSNSRSEMNVSTLELGDSALYLCASSPVQGSAGELFFGEGSRLTVL.

This clone appeared a single time. This chain connects TRBV4-1 to TRBJ1-2, with TRBD1 as a possible D gene (6 bases). Germline loops: CDR1 MGHRA, CDR2 YSYEKL. V lost 6 bases, J lost 5 bases, and 22 bases lay in between. This CDR3 has 16 residues. The CDR3 loop reads CASRLSPQGREYGYTF. DNA for the CDR3: TGCGCCAGCAGACTATCACCGCAGGGGCGGGAGTATGGCTACACCTTC.